This T cell receptor (beta chain) was identified in a study of T cell responses to AZD1222 COVID-19 vaccine. Study outcomes and limitations: Spike-specific TCR repertoires showed rising breadth and depth after two AZD1222 doses. Without day 14 samples, only post-peak T cell repertoires were studied. At study baseline, merely roughly 6 AZD1222 recipients were seropositive.

Points on this clone: No antigen is known for it.

The method was immunoSEQ multiplex PCR; TCRdb's version includes in-frame clones alone and lacks a portion of them. This table has some 50,000 clones, roughly 83% appearing once. The V end was cut by 10 bases, the J end by 0 bases, with 10 bases between. The CDR3 runs 12 residues. Germline CDR1 is MDHEN and CDR2 is SYDVKM. The V and J genes are TRBV28 and TRBJ2-7, with D unclear. The sample was peripheral blood, taken on day 0 of AZD1222 vaccination. The TCR was taken from an adult in good health. CDR3 sequence: CATRPPSYEQYF. The CDR3 region has the DNA TGTGCCACCCGACCCCCCTCCTACGAGCAGTACTTC.